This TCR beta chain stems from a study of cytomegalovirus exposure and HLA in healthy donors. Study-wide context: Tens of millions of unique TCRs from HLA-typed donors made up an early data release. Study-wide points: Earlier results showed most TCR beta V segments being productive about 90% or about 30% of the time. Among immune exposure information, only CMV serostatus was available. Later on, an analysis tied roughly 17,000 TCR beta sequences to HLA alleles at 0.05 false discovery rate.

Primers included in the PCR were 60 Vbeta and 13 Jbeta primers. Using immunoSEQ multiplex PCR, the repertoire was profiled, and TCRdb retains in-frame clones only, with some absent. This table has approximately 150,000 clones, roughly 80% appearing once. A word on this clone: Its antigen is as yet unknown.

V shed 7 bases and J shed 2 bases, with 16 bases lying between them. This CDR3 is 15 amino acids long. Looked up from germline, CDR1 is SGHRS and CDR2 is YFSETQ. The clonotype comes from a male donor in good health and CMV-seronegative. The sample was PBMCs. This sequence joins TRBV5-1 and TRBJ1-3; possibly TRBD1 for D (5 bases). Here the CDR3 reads CASDVRAEPGNTIYF. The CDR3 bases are TGCGCCAGCGATGTCAGGGCCGAGCCTGGAAACACCATATATTTT.